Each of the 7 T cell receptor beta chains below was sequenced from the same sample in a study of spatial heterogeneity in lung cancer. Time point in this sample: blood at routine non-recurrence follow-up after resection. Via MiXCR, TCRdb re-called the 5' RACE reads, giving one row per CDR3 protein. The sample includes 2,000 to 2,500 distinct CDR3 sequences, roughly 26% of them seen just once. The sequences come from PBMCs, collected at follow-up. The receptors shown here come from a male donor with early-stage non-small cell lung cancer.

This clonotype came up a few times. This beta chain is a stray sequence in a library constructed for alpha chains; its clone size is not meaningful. CDR3 sequence (DNA): TGCGCCAGCAGCCAAGATATTATTTCGGATACGCAGTATTTT. This translates into CASSQDIISDTQYF. This sequence joins TRBV4-3 and TRBJ2-3; D is uncertain. Looked up from germline, CDR1 is LGHNA and CDR2 is YSLEER. Trimming removed 0 bases at V and 6 bases at J, with 10 bases between. CDR3 length: 14 residues.

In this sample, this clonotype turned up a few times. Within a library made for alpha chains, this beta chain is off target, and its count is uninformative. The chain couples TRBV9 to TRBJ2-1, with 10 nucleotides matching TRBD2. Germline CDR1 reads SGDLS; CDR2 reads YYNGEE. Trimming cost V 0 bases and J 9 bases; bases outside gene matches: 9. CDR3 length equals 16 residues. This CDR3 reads CASSVDRTSGSGEQFF. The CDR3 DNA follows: TGTGCCAGCAGCGTAGATAGGACTAGCGGATCGGGTGAGCAGTTCTTC.

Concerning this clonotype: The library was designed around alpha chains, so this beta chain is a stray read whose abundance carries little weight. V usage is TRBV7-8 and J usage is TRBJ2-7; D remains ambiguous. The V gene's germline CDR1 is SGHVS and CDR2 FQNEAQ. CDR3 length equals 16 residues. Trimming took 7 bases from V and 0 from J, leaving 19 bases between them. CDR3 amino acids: CASTPPLRFSSYEQYF. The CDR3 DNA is TGTGCCAGCACCCCCCCCTTGCGGTTTAGCTCCTACGAGCAGTACTTC.

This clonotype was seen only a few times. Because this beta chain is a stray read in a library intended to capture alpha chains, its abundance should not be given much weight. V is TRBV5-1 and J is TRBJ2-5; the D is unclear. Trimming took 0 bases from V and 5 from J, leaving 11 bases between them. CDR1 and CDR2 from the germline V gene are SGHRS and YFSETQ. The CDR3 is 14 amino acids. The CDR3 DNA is TGCGCCAGCAGCTTGGAGGTGAGGCGGGAGACCCAGTACTTC. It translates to CASSLEVRRETQYF.

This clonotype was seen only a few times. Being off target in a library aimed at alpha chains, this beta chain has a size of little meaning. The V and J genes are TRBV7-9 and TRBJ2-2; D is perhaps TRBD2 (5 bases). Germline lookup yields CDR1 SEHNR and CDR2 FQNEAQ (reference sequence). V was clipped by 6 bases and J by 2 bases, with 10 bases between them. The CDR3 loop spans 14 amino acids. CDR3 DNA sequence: TGTGCCAGCAGACAAACTAGAAACACCGGGGAGCTGTTTTTT. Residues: CASRQTRNTGELFF.

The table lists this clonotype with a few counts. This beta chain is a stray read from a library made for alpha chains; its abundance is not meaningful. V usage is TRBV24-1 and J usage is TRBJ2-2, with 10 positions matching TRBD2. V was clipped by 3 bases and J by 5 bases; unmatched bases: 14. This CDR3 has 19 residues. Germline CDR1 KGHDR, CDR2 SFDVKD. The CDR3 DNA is TGTGCCACCAGTGATGCACTCCCCCTAGCGGGAGTTTGGACCGGGGAGCTGTTTTTT. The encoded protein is CATSDALPLAGVWTGELFF.

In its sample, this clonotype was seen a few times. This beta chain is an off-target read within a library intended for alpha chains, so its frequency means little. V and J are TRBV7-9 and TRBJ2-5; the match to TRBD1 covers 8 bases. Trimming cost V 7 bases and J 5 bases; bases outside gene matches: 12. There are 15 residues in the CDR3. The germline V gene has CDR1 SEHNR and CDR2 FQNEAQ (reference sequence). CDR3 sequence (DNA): TGTGCCAGCACCCTCACAGGGGGACGGTATGAGACCCAGTACTTC. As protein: CASTLTGGRYETQYF.